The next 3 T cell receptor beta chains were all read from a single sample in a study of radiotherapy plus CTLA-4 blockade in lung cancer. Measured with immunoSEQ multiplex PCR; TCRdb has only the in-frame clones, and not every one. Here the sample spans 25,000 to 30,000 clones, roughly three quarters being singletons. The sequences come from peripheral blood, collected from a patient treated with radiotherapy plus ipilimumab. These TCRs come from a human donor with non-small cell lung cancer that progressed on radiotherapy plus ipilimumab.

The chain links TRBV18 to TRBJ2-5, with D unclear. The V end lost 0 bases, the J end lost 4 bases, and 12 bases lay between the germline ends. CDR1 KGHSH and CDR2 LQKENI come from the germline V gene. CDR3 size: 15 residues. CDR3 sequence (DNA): TGTGCCAGCTCACCACCGGTACTCCACTCAGAGACCCAGTACTTC. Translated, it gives CASSPPVLHSETQYF.

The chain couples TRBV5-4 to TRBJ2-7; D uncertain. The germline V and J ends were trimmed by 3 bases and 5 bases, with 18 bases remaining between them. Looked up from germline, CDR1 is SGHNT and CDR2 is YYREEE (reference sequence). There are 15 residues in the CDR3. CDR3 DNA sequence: TGTGCCAGCAGCTACCACTCCAGGATGGGGAACGAGCAGTACTTC. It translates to CASSYHSRMGNEQYF. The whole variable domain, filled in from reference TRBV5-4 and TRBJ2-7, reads ETGVTQSPTHLIKTRGQQVTLRCSSQSGHNTVSWYQQALGQGPQFIFQYYREEENGRGNFPPRFSGLQFPNYSSELNVNALELDDSALYLCASSYHSRMGNEQYFGPGTRLTVT.

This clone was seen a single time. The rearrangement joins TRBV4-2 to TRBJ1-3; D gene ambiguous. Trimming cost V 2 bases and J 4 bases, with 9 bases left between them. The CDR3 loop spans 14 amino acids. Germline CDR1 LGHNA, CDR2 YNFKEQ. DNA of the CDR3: TGTGCCAGCAGCCAATCCTCTGGAGGAAACACCATATATTTT. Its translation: CASSQSSGGNTIYF.